A single sample gave rise to the 5 T cell receptor beta chains below, sequenced in a study of type 1 regulatory T cells. MiXCR was run by TCRdb on the reads, yielding one entry per CDR3 protein. Of 80,000 to 100,000 distinct CDR3 sequences listed, roughly 30% were seen once; the top ten hold roughly 2.4%. Sequencing was performed on CD4+ T cells, either the whole sample or a sorted fraction (not recorded which). The receptors originated from a human donor in good health.

This clonotype has just a few counts. The chain joins TRBV30 to TRBJ2-2; no firm D call. This CDR3 has 16 residues. V lost 0 bases to trimming and J lost 0 bases, with 11 bases between them. Germline-derived CDR1 and CDR2 are GTSNPN and SVGIG (reference sequence). The CDR3 reads CAWSVSILSNTGELFF. In DNA form, the CDR3 reads TGTGCCTGGAGTGTGTCCATACTATCGAACACCGGGGAGCTGTTTTTT. The whole variable domain, remainder taken from reference TRBV30 and TRBJ2-2, is SQTIHQWPATLVQPVGSPLSLECTVEGTSNPNLYWYRQAAGRGLQLLFYSVGIGQISSEVPQNLSASRPQDRQFILSSKKLLLSDSGFYLCAWSVSILSNTGELFFGEGSRLTVL.

The rearrangement links TRBV3-1 to TRBJ2-3; 10 bases are shared with TRBD2. Trimming cost V 0 bases and J 5 bases; bases outside gene matches: 17. The CDR3 totals 20 residues. CDR1 and CDR2 from the germline V gene are LGHDT and YNNKEL (reference sequence). The CDR3 coding sequence is TGTGCCAGCAGCCAAGATGCGCCTAGCGGGAGTAATTGGGGTCGAGATACGCAGTATTTT. Protein: CASSQDAPSGSNWGRDTQYF.

CDR3 sequence (DNA): TGTGCCAGCAGCCAAGGACTAGCGGGAGAAGAGACCCAGTACTTC. Residues: CASSQGLAGEETQYF. The chain carries TRBV4-2 and TRBJ2-5; 12 bases are shared with TRBD2. The germline V gene has CDR1 LGHNA and CDR2 YNFKEQ. CDR3 length: 15 amino acids. Germline trimming cut 1 base from V and 3 bases from J; bases unmatched to any gene: 0.

The chain links TRBV12-3 or TRBV12-4 to TRBJ2-6; D is undetermined. The CDR3 loop spans 17 amino acids. V was cut by 5 bases and J by 0 bases, with 14 bases left in between. CDR3 in DNA: TGTGCCAGCAGTCCGCTAGACGTTAGCTCTGGGGCCAACGTCCTGACTTTC. Translating gives CASSPLDVSSGANVLTF.

This clonotype was recorded at least ten times. The genes are TRBV7-2 and TRBJ2-2, with 10 bases aligning to TRBD2. With V trimmed by 1 base and J by 5 bases, 19 bases remained unmatched. Per germline, CDR1 SGHTA and CDR2 FQGNSA. This CDR3 comprises 21 residues. The CDR3, as DNA: TGTGCCAGCAGCTTAGGTCCAACGGGCTTCCTAGCGGGAGTTTTGACCGGGGAGCTGTTTTTT. It codes for CASSLGPTGFLAGVLTGELFF. The entire variable domain, with the rest obtained from reference TRBV7-2 and TRBJ2-2, is as follows: GAGVSQSPSNKVTEKGKDVELRCDPISGHTALYWYRQSLGQGLEFLIYFQGNSAPDKSGLPSDRFSAERTGGSVSTLTIQRTQQEDSAVYLCASSLGPTGFLAGVLTGELFFGEGSRLTVL.